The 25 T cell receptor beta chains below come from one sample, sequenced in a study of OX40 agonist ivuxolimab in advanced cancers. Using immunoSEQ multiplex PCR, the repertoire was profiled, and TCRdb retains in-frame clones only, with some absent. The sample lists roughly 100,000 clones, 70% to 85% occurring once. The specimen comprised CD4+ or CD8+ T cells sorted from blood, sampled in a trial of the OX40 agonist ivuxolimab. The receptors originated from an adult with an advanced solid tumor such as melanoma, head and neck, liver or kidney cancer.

CDR3 loop: CASSQDLSLLAGDEQFF. The CDR3 DNA is TGCGCCAGCAGCCAAGATCTCTCCCTACTAGCGGGGGATGAGCAGTTCTTC. This chain connects TRBV4-1 to TRBJ2-1; 11 bases map to TRBD2. Germline assignment: CDR1 MGHRA and CDR2 YSYEKL. The CDR3 length is 17 residues. V lost 0 bases to trimming and J lost 8 bases; unmatched junction nucleotides: 9.

The CDR3 spells CASSTGEAFF. CDR3 DNA sequence: TGTGCCAGCAGTACAGGGGAGGCTTTCTTT. The rearrangement links TRBV6-1 to TRBJ1-1; 7 bases map to TRBD1. The CDR3 length is 10 residues. The germline V gene encodes CDR1 MNHNS and CDR2 SASEGT. The J segment lost 11 bases and the V segment lost 5 bases, leaving 2 bases of the junction unmatched.

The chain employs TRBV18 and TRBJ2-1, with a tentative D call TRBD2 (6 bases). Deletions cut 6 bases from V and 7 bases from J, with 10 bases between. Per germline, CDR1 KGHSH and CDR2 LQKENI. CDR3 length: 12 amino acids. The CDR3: CASSRDRNEQFF. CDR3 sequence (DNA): TGTGCCAGCTCGCGGGACCGGAATGAGCAGTTCTTC.

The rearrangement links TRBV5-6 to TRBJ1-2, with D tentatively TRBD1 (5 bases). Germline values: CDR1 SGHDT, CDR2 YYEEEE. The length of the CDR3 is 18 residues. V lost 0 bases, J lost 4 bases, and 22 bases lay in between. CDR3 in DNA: TGTGCCAGCAGCTTGGTGGGCCGCCGAGGGGATGATAGCTATGGCTACACCTTC. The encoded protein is CASSLVGRRGDDSYGYTF.

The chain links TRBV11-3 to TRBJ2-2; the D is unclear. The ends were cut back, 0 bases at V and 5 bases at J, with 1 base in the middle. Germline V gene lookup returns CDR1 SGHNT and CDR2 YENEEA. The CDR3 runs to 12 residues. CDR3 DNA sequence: TGTGCCAGCAGCTTAGAAACCGGGGAGCTGTTTTTT. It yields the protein CASSLETGELFF.

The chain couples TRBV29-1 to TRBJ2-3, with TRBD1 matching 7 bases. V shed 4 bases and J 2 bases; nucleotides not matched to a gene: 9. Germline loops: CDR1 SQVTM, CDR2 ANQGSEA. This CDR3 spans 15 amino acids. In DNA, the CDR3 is TGCAGCGTTGCCTGGACCGGGACAGTCACAGATACGCAGTATTTT. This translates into CSVAWTGTVTDTQYF.

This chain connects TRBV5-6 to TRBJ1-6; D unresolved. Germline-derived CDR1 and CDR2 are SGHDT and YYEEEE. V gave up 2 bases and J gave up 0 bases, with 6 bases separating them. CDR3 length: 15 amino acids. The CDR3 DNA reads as TGTGCCAGCAGCTTTAGTAGCTCCTATAATTCACCCCTCCACTTT. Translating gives CASSFSSSYNSPLHF.

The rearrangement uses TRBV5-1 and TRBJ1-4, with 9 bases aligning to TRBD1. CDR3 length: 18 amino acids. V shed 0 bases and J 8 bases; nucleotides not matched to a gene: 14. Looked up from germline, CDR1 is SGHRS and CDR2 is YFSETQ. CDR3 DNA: TGCGCCAGCAGCTTGGGACCCGGAAGGGACAGGGAGCGGGAAAAACTGTTTTTT. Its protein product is CASSLGPGRDREREKLFF.

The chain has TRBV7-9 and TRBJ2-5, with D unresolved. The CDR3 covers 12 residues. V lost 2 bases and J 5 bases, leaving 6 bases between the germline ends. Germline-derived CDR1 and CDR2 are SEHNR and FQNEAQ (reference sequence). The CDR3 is CASSLSPETQYF. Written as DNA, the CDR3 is TGTGCCAGCAGCTTATCTCCGGAGACCCAGTACTTC.

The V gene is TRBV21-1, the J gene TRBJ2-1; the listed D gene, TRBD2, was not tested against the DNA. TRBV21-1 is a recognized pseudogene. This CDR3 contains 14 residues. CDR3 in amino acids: CASSKVRGGIMGVF. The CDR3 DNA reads TGTGCCAGCAGCAAAGTTAGAGGCGGGATCATGGGGGTCTTC.

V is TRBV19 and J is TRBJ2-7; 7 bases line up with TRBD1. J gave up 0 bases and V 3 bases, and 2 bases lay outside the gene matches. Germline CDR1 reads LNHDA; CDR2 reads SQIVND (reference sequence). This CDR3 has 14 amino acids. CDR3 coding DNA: TGTGCCAGTAGTATTAAGGGGGCCTCCTACGAGCAGTACTTC. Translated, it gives CASSIKGASYEQYF. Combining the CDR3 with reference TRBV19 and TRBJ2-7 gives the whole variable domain DGGITQSPKYLFRKEGQNVTLSCEQNLNHDAMYWYRQDPGQGLRLIYYSQIVNDFQKGDIAEGYSVSREKKESFPLTVTSAQKNPTAFYLCASSIKGASYEQYFGPGTRLTVT.

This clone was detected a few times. CDR3 amino acids: CASSESEGGAGDTQYF. Here the CDR3 DNA reads TGCGCCAGCAGTGAGTCAGAAGGGGGGGCGGGAGATACGCAGTATTTT. This rearrangement joins TRBV10-1 to TRBJ2-3; D may be TRBD2 (7 bases). This CDR3 region has 16 residues. Between the trimmed V and J ends, which lost 0 bases and 5 bases, there was a span of 15 bases. Germline V gene lookup returns CDR1 WNHNN and CDR2 SYGVQD (reference sequence).

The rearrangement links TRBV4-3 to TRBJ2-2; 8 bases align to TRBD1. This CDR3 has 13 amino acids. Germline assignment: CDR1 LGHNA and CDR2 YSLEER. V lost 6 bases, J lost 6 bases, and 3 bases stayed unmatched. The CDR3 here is CASRSDRAGELFF. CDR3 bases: TGCGCCAGCAGATCGGACAGGGCCGGGGAGCTGTTTTTT.

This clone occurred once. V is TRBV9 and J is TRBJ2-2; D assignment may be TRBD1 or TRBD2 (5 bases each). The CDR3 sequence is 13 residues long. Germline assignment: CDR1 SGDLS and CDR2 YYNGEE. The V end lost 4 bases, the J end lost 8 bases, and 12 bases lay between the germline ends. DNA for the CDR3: TGTGCCAGCAGCACCCCAGGGACGGGGGAGCTGTTTTTT. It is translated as CASSTPGTGELFF.

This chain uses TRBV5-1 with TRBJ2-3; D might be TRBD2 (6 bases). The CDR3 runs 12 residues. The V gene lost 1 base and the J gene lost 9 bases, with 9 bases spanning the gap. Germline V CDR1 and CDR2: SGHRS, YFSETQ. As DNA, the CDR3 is TGCGCCAGCAGCTTGCCGGGGGACACGCAGTATTTT. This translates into CASSLPGDTQYF.

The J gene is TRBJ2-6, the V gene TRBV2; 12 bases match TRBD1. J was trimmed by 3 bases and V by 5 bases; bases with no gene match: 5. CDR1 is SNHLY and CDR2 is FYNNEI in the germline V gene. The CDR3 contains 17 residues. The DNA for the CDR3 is TGTGCCAGCAGTCCCGGGACAGGGGGCTTTGGGGCCAACGTCCTGACTTTC. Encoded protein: CASSPGTGGFGANVLTF.

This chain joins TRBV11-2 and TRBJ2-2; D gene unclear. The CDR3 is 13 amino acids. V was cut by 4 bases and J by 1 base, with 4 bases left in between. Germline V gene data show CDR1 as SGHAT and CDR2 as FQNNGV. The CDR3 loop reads CASSSLNTGELFF. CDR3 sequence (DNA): TGTGCCAGCAGCTCTTTGAACACCGGGGAGCTGTTTTTT.

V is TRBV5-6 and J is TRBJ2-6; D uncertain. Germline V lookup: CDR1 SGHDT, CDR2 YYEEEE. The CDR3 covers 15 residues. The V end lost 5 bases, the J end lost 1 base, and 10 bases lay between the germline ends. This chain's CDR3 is CASRNWGSGANVLTF. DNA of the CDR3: TGTGCCAGCAGAAATTGGGGTTCTGGGGCCAACGTCCTGACTTTC.

CDR3 nucleotides: TGCAGCGACCTCCCCAGGGTGACAGATACGCAGTATTTT. This sequence encodes CSDLPRVTDTQYF. The chain has TRBV29-1 and TRBJ2-3; the D gene is possibly TRBD1 (5 bases). The V gene lost 7 bases and the J gene lost 3 bases, with 14 bases spanning the gap. Germline lookup yields CDR1 SQVTM and CDR2 ANQGSEA. The CDR3 spans 13 residues.

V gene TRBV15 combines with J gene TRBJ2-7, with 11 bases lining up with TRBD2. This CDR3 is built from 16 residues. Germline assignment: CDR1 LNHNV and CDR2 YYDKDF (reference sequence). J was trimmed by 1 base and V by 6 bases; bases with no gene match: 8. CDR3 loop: CATSSVGTSGSYEQYF. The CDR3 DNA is TGTGCCACCAGTTCGGTCGGGACTAGCGGATCCTACGAGCAGTACTTC.

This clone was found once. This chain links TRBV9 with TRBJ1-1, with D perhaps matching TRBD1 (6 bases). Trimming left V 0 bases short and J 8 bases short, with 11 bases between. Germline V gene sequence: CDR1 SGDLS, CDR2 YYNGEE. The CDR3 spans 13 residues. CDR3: CASSVGGGGEAFF. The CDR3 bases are TGTGCCAGCAGCGTAGGAGGTGGGGGCGAAGCTTTCTTT. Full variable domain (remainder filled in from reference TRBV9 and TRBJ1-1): DSGVTQTPKHLITATGQRVTLRCSPRSGDLSVYWYQQSLDQGLQFLIQYYNGEERAKGNILERFSAQQFPDLHSELNLSSLELGDSALYFCASSVGGGGEAFFGQGTRLTVV.

This chain's CDR3 is CASRQGGQPQHF. CDR3 DNA sequence: TGTGCCAGCAGGCAGGGGGGTCAGCCCCAGCATTTT. This chain links TRBV25-1 with TRBJ1-5, with 7 bases that match TRBD1. J was trimmed by 6 bases and V by 6 bases; bases with no gene match: 2. The germline V gene encodes CDR1 MGHDK and CDR2 SYGVNS. CDR3 size: 12 residues. The full variable domain, with the rest looked up from reference TRBV25-1 and TRBJ1-5, is EADIYQTPRYLVIGTGKKITLECSQTMGHDKMYWYQQDPGMELHLIHYSYGVNSTEKGDLSSESTVSRIRTEHFPLTLESARPSHTSQYLCASRQGGQPQHFGDGTRLSIL.

The CDR3: CASSPTSGNSYEQYF. DNA of the CDR3: TGTGCCAGCTCACCGACTAGCGGGAATTCCTACGAGCAGTACTTC. The gene calls are TRBV18 and TRBJ2-7; 11 nucleotides agree with TRBD2. V gave up 3 bases and J gave up 1 base; unmatched junction bases: 2. CDR3 length equals 15 residues. CDR1 and CDR2 from the germline V gene are KGHSH and LQKENI.

The CDR3 DNA sequence: TGTGCCAGCAGGACCGACTCTGGAAACACCATATATTTT. Translation: CASRTDSGNTIYF. The chain employs TRBV5-4 and TRBJ1-3; no clear D. Looked up from germline, CDR1 is SGHNT and CDR2 is YYREEE (reference sequence). V lost 5 bases to trimming and J lost 0 bases, with 6 bases between them. The CDR3 extends over 13 amino acids.

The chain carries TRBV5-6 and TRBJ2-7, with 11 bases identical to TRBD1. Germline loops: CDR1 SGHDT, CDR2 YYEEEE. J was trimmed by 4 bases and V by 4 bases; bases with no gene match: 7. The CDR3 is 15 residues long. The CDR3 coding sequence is TGTGCCAGCAGCAGCGGGACAGGGGGATCATACGAGCAGTACTTC. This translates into CASSSGTGGSYEQYF.